The next 25 T cell receptor beta chains were all read from a single sample in a study of cytomegalovirus exposure and HLA in healthy donors. The PCR made use of 60 Vbeta and 13 Jbeta primers. Sequencing used immunoSEQ multiplex PCR; TCRdb keeps in-frame clones, though not all of them. The sample consists of fewer than 150,000 clones, 82% of them appearing once. The sample was PBMCs. The origin of the receptors is a male donor in good health and CMV-seronegative.

A single count supports this clone. The V and J genes are TRBV19 and TRBJ2-7, with D perhaps TRBD2 (5 bases). The CDR3 extends over 13 amino acids. V lost 5 bases and J 5 bases, leaving 13 bases between the germline ends. Per the germline V gene, CDR1 is LNHDA and CDR2 is SQIVND (reference sequence). The CDR3 here is CASSVGVSNEQYF. The CDR3 coding sequence is TGTGCCAGTAGTGTCGGGGTTTCGAACGAGCAGTACTTC.

The chain carries TRBV5-6 and TRBJ1-1, with D possibly being TRBD1 (5 bases). Trimming shortened V by 2 bases and J by 5 bases, and 16 bases separated the two germline ends. CDR1 and CDR2 from the germline V gene are SGHDT and YYEEEE. The CDR3 covers 15 residues. CDR3 nucleotide sequence: TGTGCCAGCAGCTTTTACAGGACAATGGGGACTGAAGCTTTCTTT. Amino acid sequence: CASSFYRTMGTEAFF.

The chain joins TRBV4-3 to TRBJ2-5, with D tentatively TRBD1 (6 bases). The better agreement between TRBJ2-7 and the DNA end casts doubt on the J call. From germline, CDR1 is LGHNA and CDR2 YSLEER. CDR3 size: 13 residues. CDR3 DNA sequence: TGCGCCAGCAGCCAAAACAGGGTGACCGAGCAGTACTTC. Its translation: CASSQNRVTEQYF.

The J gene is TRBJ1-5, the V gene TRBV5-4; D gene unclear. The V gene's germline CDR1 is SGHNT and CDR2 YYREEE (reference sequence). V gave up 2 bases and J gave up 0 bases, with 6 bases separating them. This CDR3 is built from 14 residues. CDR3 nucleotide sequence: TGTGCCAGCAGCTTAAAATATAGCAATCAGCCCCAGCATTTT. Translated, it gives CASSLKYSNQPQHF.

In nucleotides, the CDR3 is TGTGCCAGCAGCTTCGGGACTAGCGGGAAAGAGACCCAGTACTTC. Residues: CASSFGTSGKETQYF. The V and J genes are TRBV5-8 and TRBJ2-5; TRBD2 matches 13 bases. The germline V gene has CDR1 SGHTS and CDR2 YDEGEE. The CDR3 consists of 15 residues. With 2 bases clipped from V and 3 bases from J, the junction kept 1 base outside the gene matches.

This chain links TRBV14 with TRBJ2-3, with D possibly matching TRBD2 (5 bases). The CDR3 totals 16 residues. Germline loops: CDR1 SGHDN, CDR2 FVKESK. Trimming shortened V by 4 bases and J by 3 bases, and 17 bases separated the two germline ends. The CDR3 loop is CASSPHPGMGTDTQYF. CDR3 sequence (DNA): TGTGCCAGCAGCCCCCACCCCGGGATGGGGACAGATACGCAGTATTTT.

V is TRBV6-5 and J is TRBJ1-5, with D perhaps TRBD1 (5 bases). This CDR3 has 14 amino acids. Germline-derived CDR1 and CDR2 are MNHEY and SVGAGI. Trimming pared 2 bases from V and 4 bases from J, leaving 9 bases between. The CDR3 is CASSYAEGNQPQHF. For the CDR3, the DNA is TGTGCCAGCAGTTACGCGGAGGGGAATCAGCCCCAGCATTTT.

As DNA, the CDR3 is TGTGCCAGCAGCAAGCGTCGGGGGGAAAAACTGTTTTTT. The encoded protein is CASSKRRGEKLFF. V and J are TRBV21-1 and TRBJ1-4. TRBV21-1 is annotated as a pseudogene. The CDR3 length is 13 residues.

V usage is TRBV20-1 and J usage is TRBJ2-7; TRBD1 is a possible D gene (5 bases). CDR1 and CDR2 (germline): DFQATT, SNEGSKA (reference sequence). V gave up 6 bases and J gave up 6 bases, with 12 bases separating them. The CDR3 totals 11 residues. The CDR3 protein is CSALPQGEQYF. CDR3 DNA: TGCAGTGCCCTCCCCCAGGGCGAGCAGTACTTC.

The chain combines TRBV5-1 with TRBJ2-5, with a tentative D call TRBD2 (6 bases). The CDR3 spans 13 residues. Between the trimmed V and J ends, which lost 3 bases and 2 bases, there was a span of 8 bases. The germline gives CDR1 SGHRS, CDR2 YFSETQ. The CDR3 loop is CASSYGRQETQYF. CDR3 coding DNA: TGCGCCAGCAGCTACGGGAGACAAGAGACCCAGTACTTC.

V usage is TRBV29-1 and J usage is TRBJ2-1; the match to TRBD1 covers 7 bases. The CDR3 is made up of 13 amino acids. CDR1 and CDR2 (germline): SQVTM, ANQGSEA. V lost 6 bases to trimming and J lost 3 bases; unmatched junction nucleotides: 5. The CDR3 DNA reads TGCAGCGTAGCCGGGACAGACTACAATGAGCAGTTCTTC. This gives the protein CSVAGTDYNEQFF.

This clone was seen a few times. This sequence joins TRBV19 and TRBJ1-4; D is uncertain. Germline CDR1 reads LNHDA; CDR2 reads SQIVND (reference sequence). The V and J ends lost 5 bases and 6 bases respectively, with 7 bases between them. This CDR3 spans 12 amino acids. DNA for the CDR3: TGTGCCAGTAGTCCTACAGATGAAAAACTGTTTTTT. This sequence encodes CASSPTDEKLFF. Looking up the rest from reference TRBV19 and TRBJ1-4 gives the full variable domain: DGGITQSPKYLFRKEGQNVTLSCEQNLNHDAMYWYRQDPGQGLRLIYYSQIVNDFQKGDIAEGYSVSREKKESFPLTVTSAQKNPTAFYLCASSPTDEKLFFGSGTQLSVL.

The chain is built from TRBV27 and TRBJ2-1; possible D gene TRBD1, 5 bases. V dropped 3 bases and J dropped 0 bases, with 9 bases sitting between them. Looked up from germline, CDR1 is MNHEY and CDR2 is SMNVEV (reference sequence). This CDR3 contains 15 residues. The CDR3 DNA is TGTGCCAGCAGTTTTGATAGGGGCTCCTACAATGAGCAGTTCTTC. Translated, it gives CASSFDRGSYNEQFF.

The gene calls are TRBV7-3 and TRBJ2-2; D remains ambiguous. The germline V gene encodes CDR1 SGHTA and CDR2 FQGTGA. Trimming left V 2 bases short and J 6 bases short, with 10 bases between. The CDR3 covers 14 residues. The CDR3 region has the DNA TGTGCCAGCAGCTTACGCCGTGGAGCCGGGGAGCTGTTTTTT. It specifies CASSLRRGAGELFF.

The genes are TRBV4-2 and TRBJ2-1; D is possibly TRBD1 (7 bases). Germline loops: CDR1 LGHNA, CDR2 YNFKEQ. The CDR3 consists of 14 residues. The V and J ends lost 3 bases and 7 bases respectively, with 13 bases between them. The CDR3, as DNA: TGTGCCAGCAGCCACTCCAGGGGGGCAAATGAGCAGTTCTTC. As protein: CASSHSRGANEQFF.

This clone was seen more than once but under ten times. The V gene is TRBV28, the J gene TRBJ2-7, with D possibly TRBD1 on 6 matching bases. Germline-derived CDR1 and CDR2 are MDHEN and SYDVKM. The CDR3 is made up of 12 amino acids. V was cut by 4 bases and J by 4 bases, with 8 bases left in between. As DNA, the CDR3 is TGTGCCAGCAGTTCCGGACAGTACGAGCAGTACTTC. This sequence encodes CASSSGQYEQYF.

As concerns this clone: The sample holds other DNA sequences that translate to the same CDR3. V is TRBV7-9 and J is TRBJ2-5; weak D call: TRBD1 (5 bases). The CDR3 is 13 amino acids. Deletions cut 4 bases from V and 5 bases from J, with 11 bases between. Per the germline V gene, CDR1 is SEHNR and CDR2 is FQNEAQ (reference sequence). The CDR3 sequence is CASSSGFQETQYF. CDR3 DNA: TGTGCCAGCAGCTCAGGGTTCCAGGAGACCCAGTACTTC.

V and J are TRBV27 and TRBJ2-1; D not resolved. V lost 6 bases, J lost 0 bases, and 12 bases lay in between. Per the germline V gene, CDR1 is MNHEY and CDR2 is SMNVEV (reference sequence). The CDR3 is 15 residues long. In nucleotides, the CDR3 is TGTGCCAGCAGCCTGGGCTTAAGCTCCTACAATGAGCAGTTCTTC. Protein sequence: CASSLGLSSYNEQFF.

V and J are TRBV9 and TRBJ2-7; possibly TRBD1 for D (5 bases). This CDR3 is built from 13 residues. Germline V gene lookup returns CDR1 SGDLS and CDR2 YYNGEE. Between the trimmed V and J ends, which lost 3 bases and 6 bases, there was a span of 13 bases. For the CDR3, the DNA is TGTGCCAGCAGCGAAACAGGAGCCAGCGAGCAGTACTTC. Encoded protein: CASSETGASEQYF.

The genes are TRBV5-1 and TRBJ1-4; D unclear. Trimming pared 0 bases from V and 4 bases from J, leaving 16 bases between. The CDR3 has 17 amino acids. Germline assignment: CDR1 SGHRS and CDR2 YFSETQ. CDR3 coding DNA: TGCGCCAGCAGCTTGGAGCATGGCGGGCTCCTTAATGAAAAACTGTTTTTT. It codes for CASSLEHGGLLNEKLFF.

The chain carries TRBV25-1 and TRBJ2-7; 8 bases are shared with TRBD1. Trimming cost V 6 bases and J 1 base; bases outside gene matches: 8. Germline-derived CDR1 and CDR2 are MGHDK and SYGVNS. The CDR3 totals 15 residues. The CDR3 protein is CASSVTGTGSYEQYF. The CDR3 DNA reads as TGTGCCAGCAGCGTAACCGGGACAGGATCCTACGAGCAGTACTTC.

This chain links TRBV29-1 with TRBJ2-5; TRBD1 might be the D (6 bases). Trimming removed 6 bases from V and 2 bases from J, with 13 bases in between. The CDR3 is 13 amino acids. CDR1 is SQVTM and CDR2 is ANQGSEA in the germline V gene. CDR3: CSVAGTTQETQYF. CDR3 sequence (DNA): TGCAGCGTGGCCGGGACAACTCAAGAGACCCAGTACTTC.

The chain combines TRBV28 with TRBJ1-1; D unresolved. The CDR3 runs to 12 residues. Looked up from germline, CDR1 is MDHEN and CDR2 is SYDVKM. V gave up 7 bases and J gave up 1 base, with 7 bases separating them. CDR3 DNA: TGTGCCAGCAATTTCCAGAACACTGAAGCTTTCTTT. Translated, it gives CASNFQNTEAFF. Variable domain in full (rest from reference TRBV28 and TRBJ1-1): DVKVTQSSRYLVKRTGEKVFLECVQDMDHENMFWYRQDPGLGLRLIYFSYDVKMKEKGDIPEGYSVSREKKERFSLILESASTNQTSMYLCASNFQNTEAFFGQGTRLTVV.

The chain uses TRBV18 and TRBJ1-5, with TRBD1 identical over 8 bases. Losses at the gene ends were 3 bases for V and 3 bases for J; bases not matched to a gene: 1. The length of the CDR3 is 14 residues. Germline CDR1 KGHSH, CDR2 LQKENI. The CDR3 DNA is TGTGCCAGCTCACCGGACAGGGTCAATCAGCCCCAGCATTTT. The encoded protein is CASSPDRVNQPQHF.

The chain recombines TRBV5-6 with TRBJ2-7; 10 nucleotides agree with TRBD2. With V trimmed by 0 bases and J by 2 bases, 2 bases remained unmatched. This CDR3 has 15 amino acids. Germline V gives CDR1 SGHDT, CDR2 YYEEEE. The CDR3 here is CASSLALAGAYEQYF. In nucleotides, the CDR3 is TGTGCCAGCAGCTTGGCCCTAGCGGGAGCCTACGAGCAGTACTTC.